One sample yielded the 9 T cell receptor beta chains listed below, sequenced in a study of patients and donors after allogeneic stem cell transplantation. TCRdb re-analysed the RT-PCR reads in MiXCR, keeping a single row per CDR3 protein. Of 900,000 to 1,000,000 distinct CDR3 sequences in the sample, more than 15% were seen once. Sample: blood, either unsorted or a sorted T cell fraction (not recorded which). The receptors stem from a human donor who was either an allogeneic HSCT recipient or a stem cell or donor lymphocyte infusion donor (not recorded which). It is not recorded whose cells these are; they may come from a transplant donor.

The chain links TRBV6-6 to TRBJ2-1; TRBD2 might be the D (6 bases). Germline V gives CDR1 MNHNY, CDR2 SVGAGI (reference sequence). This CDR3 is 13 amino acids long. V shed 7 bases and J shed 10 bases, with 17 bases lying between them. Here the CDR3 reads CASTPSERVEQFF. In DNA form, the CDR3 reads TGTGCCAGCACCCCTAGCGAGAGGGTCGAGCAGTTCTTC.

This clonotype was observed a few times. This chain connects TRBV12-3 or TRBV12-4 to TRBJ2-2; 7 positions match TRBD2. V was pared by 5 bases and J by 5 bases, with 8 bases of the junction left unmatched. The CDR3 runs to 15 residues. This CDR3 reads CASSRTGTKTGELFF. In DNA form, the CDR3 reads TGTGCCAGCAGTCGTACCGGGACTAAAACCGGGGAGCTGTTTTTT.

This clonotype was recorded at least ten times. CDR3: CSVEEGEAFF. CDR3 nucleotide sequence: TGCAGCGTTGAAGAGGGCGAAGCTTTCTTT. The chain recombines TRBV29-1 with TRBJ1-1; no firm D call. The ends were cut back, 0 bases at V and 8 bases at J, with 4 bases in the middle. Germline V gene sequence: CDR1 SQVTM, CDR2 ANQGSEA. This CDR3 has 10 amino acids.

The chain is built from TRBV6-2 or TRBV6-3 and TRBJ2-3, with D tentatively TRBD1 (6 bases). Trimming stripped 5 bases from V and 1 base from J, with 16 bases between. The germline V gene encodes CDR1 MNHEY and CDR2 SVGEGT. The CDR3 is made up of 16 amino acids. The CDR3 reads CASSREGGAGTDTQYF. CDR3 sequence (DNA): TGTGCCAGCAGTCGGGAAGGGGGAGCTGGCACAGATACGCAGTATTTT.

This clonotype was recorded a few times. DNA for the CDR3: TGTGCCAGCAGCTCTCAAGCGGGAGTTCCCACAGATACGCAGTATTTT. Amino acid sequence: CASSSQAGVPTDTQYF. The chain links TRBV7-2 to TRBJ2-3, with 8 bases that match TRBD2. The CDR3 is 16 residues long. Germline V CDR1 and CDR2: SGHTA, FQGNSA. J was trimmed by 2 bases and V by 4 bases; bases with no gene match: 8.

V is TRBV30 and J is TRBJ2-7; D is tentatively TRBD1 or TRBD2 (5 bases each). The CDR3 runs 16 residues. Germline-derived CDR1 and CDR2 are GTSNPN and SVGIG (reference sequence). The V and J ends lost 0 bases and 6 bases respectively, with 21 bases between them. The CDR3 loop is CAWSVGVGQVEAEQYF. Written as DNA, the CDR3 is TGTGCCTGGAGTGTGGGGGTAGGGCAGGTGGAGGCCGAGCAGTACTTC.

Only a few counts were recorded for this clonotype. This chain links TRBV12-3 or TRBV12-4 with TRBJ2-5; 14 nucleotides match TRBD2. The V gene end was trimmed by 6 bases and the J gene end by 6 bases; junction bases not matched to a gene: 6. The CDR3 has 15 residues. The CDR3 DNA sequence: TGTGCCAGCAGCGCAGGGACTAGCGGGAGACAGACCCAGTACTTC. This codes for CASSAGTSGRQTQYF.

V usage is TRBV6-2 or TRBV6-3 and J usage is TRBJ2-1; 9 bases agree with TRBD2. The CDR3 is made up of 16 amino acids. The germline gives CDR1 MNHEY, CDR2 SVGEGT. Trimming at V came to 1 base and at J to 1 base, leaving 2 bases not matched to a gene. The CDR3 reads CASSYLAGVSYNEQFF. For the CDR3, the DNA is TGTGCCAGCAGTTACTTAGCGGGAGTGTCCTACAATGAGCAGTTCTTC.

This chain links TRBV28 with TRBJ2-1; 11 nucleotides align to TRBD2. The germline V gene encodes CDR1 MDHEN and CDR2 SYDVKM. Unmatched junction bases numbered 14, after V lost 6 bases and J lost 7 bases. CDR3 length equals 17 residues. CDR3 amino acids: CASSLQLAGVPGNEQFF. DNA for the CDR3: TGTGCCAGCAGCCTACAACTAGCGGGAGTCCCCGGGAATGAGCAGTTCTTC.